The present T cell receptor beta chain was sequenced within a study of T-cell reconstitution after alpha-beta-depleted transplantation in children. TCRbeta library construction was performed incorporating unique molecular identifiers. TCRdb recomputed calls from the PCR reads with MiXCR, one row per CDR3 protein. The table shows roughly 570,000 distinct CDR3 sequences, with approximately 30% occurring only once. Trimming took off 4 bases at V and 9 bases at J, with 9 bases between the two ends. CDR1 and CDR2 from the germline V gene are KGHDR and SFDVKD. CDR3 length: 12 residues. The sample was PBMCs, taken before TCRalphabeta/CD19-depleted stem cell transplant. This sequence originates from a boy under three years old with Wiskott-Aldrich syndrome, due to receive a stem cell transplant. The chain links TRBV24-1 to TRBJ2-1; D remains ambiguous. In DNA form, the CDR3 reads TGTGCCACCAGTGAGCCCGCTAGTGAGCAGTTCTTC. Its protein is CATSEPASEQFF.